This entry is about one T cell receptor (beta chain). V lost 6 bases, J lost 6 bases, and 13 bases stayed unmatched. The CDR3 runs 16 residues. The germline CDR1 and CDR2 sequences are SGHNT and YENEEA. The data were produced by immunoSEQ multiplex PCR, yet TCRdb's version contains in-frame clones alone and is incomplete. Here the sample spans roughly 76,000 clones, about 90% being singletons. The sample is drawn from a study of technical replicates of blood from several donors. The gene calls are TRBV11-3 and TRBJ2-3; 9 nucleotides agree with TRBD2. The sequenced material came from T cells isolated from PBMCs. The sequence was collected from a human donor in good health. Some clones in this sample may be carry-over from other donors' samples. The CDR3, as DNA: TGTGCCAGCAGTGCTAGCGGGGTGCTGGCGGCGGATACGCAGTATTTT. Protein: CASSASGVLAADTQYF.